One sample yielded the 25 T cell receptor beta chains listed below, sequenced in a study of blood T cell repertoires in COVID-19. TCRdb's copy holds only in-frame clones and misses some; the assay was immunoSEQ multiplex PCR. The data contain 300,000 or so clones, roughly 88% of them singletons. The sequenced sample was peripheral blood. Source of these receptors: a woman aged 25 to 39 who had recovered from COVID-19.

This chain links TRBV28 with TRBJ2-7; 8 bases map to TRBD2. This CDR3 is 16 amino acids long. Trimming removed 1 base from V and 4 bases from J; junction bases left unmatched: 9. Per germline, CDR1 MDHEN and CDR2 SYDVKM. The CDR3 region has the DNA TGTGCCAGCAGTTTATTGACGGGGGGGCCGGGTTACGAGCAGTACTTC. Its protein product is CASSLLTGGPGYEQYF.

V gene TRBV5-4 combines with J gene TRBJ1-2; 8 bases map to TRBD1. The CDR3 is made up of 14 amino acids. Losses at the gene ends were 1 base for V and 8 bases for J; bases not matched to a gene: 7. Germline CDR1 SGHNT, CDR2 YYREEE (reference sequence). CDR3 sequence (DNA): TGTGCCAGCAGCTTGTGGCAGGGGGCTGAGGGCTACACCTTC. This codes for CASSLWQGAEGYTF.

The V call is TRBV28, the J call TRBJ1-2, with D unresolved. This CDR3 region has 14 residues. Germline loops: CDR1 MDHEN, CDR2 SYDVKM. Trimming cost V 3 bases and J 1 base, with 9 bases left between them. CDR3: CASSFTPVNYGYTF. The CDR3 nucleotides are TGTGCCAGCAGTTTTACACCCGTTAACTATGGCTACACCTTC.

The V and J genes are TRBV28 and TRBJ1-1; D gene ambiguous. Germline values: CDR1 MDHEN, CDR2 SYDVKM. Trimming pared 8 bases from V and 11 bases from J, leaving 15 bases between. The CDR3 has 11 amino acids. CDR3 DNA: TGTGCCAGCGAGGGCATGAAGTGGGCTTTCTTT. Translation: CASEGMKWAFF.

This chain joins TRBV27 and TRBJ2-3; TRBD2 is a possible D gene (6 bases). Germline values: CDR1 MNHEY, CDR2 SMNVEV (reference sequence). The CDR3 length is 14 residues. The ends were cut back, 5 bases at V and 3 bases at J, with 12 bases in the middle. The CDR3 DNA sequence: TGTGCCAGCAGTCTCAGACTAGTTACAGATACGCAGTATTTT. This sequence encodes CASSLRLVTDTQYF.

The V call is TRBV11-2, the J call TRBJ1-1; 9 bases are shared with TRBD1. The CDR3 is 15 amino acids. The junction had 8 bases not matched to a gene; V was cut back by 5 bases and J by 4 bases. Germline V gives CDR1 SGHAT, CDR2 FQNNGV. The CDR3 protein is CASSKGQGGATEAFF. The CDR3 nucleotides read TGTGCCAGCAGCAAGGGACAGGGAGGGGCCACTGAAGCTTTCTTT.

The chain recombines TRBV10-1 with TRBJ1-5, with 7 nucleotides matching TRBD1. CDR1 WNHNN and CDR2 SYGVQD come from the germline V gene (reference sequence). V lost 8 bases to trimming and J lost 0 bases; unmatched junction nucleotides: 4. This CDR3 has 14 residues. The DNA of the CDR3 is TGCGCCAGCCGGGACAGAACTAGCAATCAGCCCCAGCATTTT. Its translation: CASRDRTSNQPQHF.

This sequence joins TRBV5-1 and TRBJ2-5; 9 nucleotides match TRBD1. CDR3 size: 15 residues. J was trimmed by 4 bases and V by 4 bases; bases with no gene match: 8. CDR1 and CDR2 from the germline V gene are SGHRS and YFSETQ. CDR3 protein: CASSLGTGWLETQYF. DNA of the CDR3: TGCGCCAGCAGCCTCGGGACAGGGTGGCTAGAGACCCAGTACTTC. The full variable domain, in which reference TRBV5-1 and TRBJ2-5 provide the parts outside the CDR3, is KAGVTQTPRYLIKTRGQQVTLSCSPISGHRSVSWYQQTPGQGLQFLFEYFSETQRNKGNFPGRFSGRQFSNSRSEMNVSTLELGDSALYLCASSLGTGWLETQYFGPGTRLLVL.

The V gene is TRBV5-1, the J gene TRBJ1-4; TRBD1 agrees at 7 bases. V shed 1 base, J shed 4 bases, and the junction held 4 bases outside the gene matches. This CDR3 has 15 residues. Germline-derived CDR1 and CDR2 are SGHRS and YFSETQ. The CDR3 sequence: CASSLPSGGNEKLFF. The CDR3, as DNA: TGCGCCAGCAGCTTGCCCTCAGGGGGTAATGAAAAACTGTTTTTT.

J is TRBJ2-2 and V is TRBV5-1; maybe TRBD1 (6 bases). Trimming took off 0 bases at V and 5 bases at J, with 11 bases between the two ends. Germline V lookup: CDR1 SGHRS, CDR2 YFSETQ. The CDR3 is 15 residues long. The CDR3 DNA reads as TGCGCCAGCAGCTTGGGGGCGCAGGGGACCGGGGAGCTGTTTTTT. Translating gives CASSLGAQGTGELFF.

The chain combines TRBV24-1 with TRBJ1-5; 11 positions agree with TRBD1. In germline, CDR1 is KGHDR, CDR2 SFDVKD. The CDR3 runs to 14 residues. J gave up 5 bases and V 9 bases, and 5 bases lay outside the gene matches. For the CDR3, the DNA is TGTGCCACCCAACCGGGACAGGGGGATCAGCCCCAGCATTTT. As protein: CATQPGQGDQPQHF.

V is TRBV7-8 and J is TRBJ1-2, with 7 bases that match TRBD1. Germline CDR1 SGHVS, CDR2 FQNEAQ. Trimming took 4 bases from V and 3 from J; bases not matched to a gene: 5. The CDR3 has 14 residues. This CDR3 is CASSSQGDYYGYTF. As DNA, the CDR3 is TGTGCCAGCAGCTCTCAGGGGGATTACTATGGCTACACCTTC.

The CDR3 DNA reads as TGCGCCAGCGAGAGACAGGTGGACACCGGGGAGCTGTTTTTT. Translated, it gives CASERQVDTGELFF. The J gene is TRBJ2-2, the V gene TRBV4-3, with TRBD1 as a possible D gene (6 bases). Trimming took 8 bases from V and 3 from J, leaving 13 bases between them. The germline CDR1 and CDR2 sequences are LGHNA and YSLEER. This CDR3 is built from 14 residues.

This sequence joins TRBV7-2 and TRBJ2-3; D is possibly TRBD2 (7 bases). There are 15 residues in the CDR3. Germline CDR1 SGHTA, CDR2 FQGNSA. Trimming shortened V by 7 bases and J by 3 bases, and 17 bases separated the two germline ends. DNA for the CDR3: TGTGCCAGCACCCTACTCCGGGGGGCTACAGATACGCAGTATTTT. Translating gives CASTLLRGATDTQYF.

The CDR3 protein is CASSARGGASYEQYF. CDR3 in DNA: TGTGCCAGCAGCGCCAGAGGCGGGGCATCCTACGAGCAGTACTTC. The chain has TRBV7-9 and TRBJ2-7; possibly TRBD2 for D (6 bases). V lost 5 bases, J lost 1 base, and 15 bases lay in between. The CDR3 is 15 residues long. Germline V gene lookup returns CDR1 SEHNR and CDR2 FQNEAQ (reference sequence).

V gene TRBV28 combines with J gene TRBJ1-6; perhaps TRBD1 as D (6 bases). The length of the CDR3 is 13 residues. The V gene lost 5 bases and the J gene lost 8 bases, with 10 bases spanning the gap. CDR1 MDHEN and CDR2 SYDVKM come from the germline V gene. The DNA of the CDR3 is TGTGCCAGCAGTCGACGGACAGATTCACCCCTCCACTTT. Its protein is CASSRRTDSPLHF.

This clone was detected once. The chain links TRBV5-4 to TRBJ2-1; TRBD2 agrees at 10 bases. Germline V gene lookup returns CDR1 SGHNT and CDR2 YYREEE (reference sequence). V shed 4 bases, J shed 9 bases, and the junction held 10 bases outside the gene matches. There are 15 residues in the CDR3. The CDR3 coding sequence is TGTGCCAGCAGCCCCGGACTAGCGGAACCTACTGAGCAGTTCTTC. Residues: CASSPGLAEPTEQFF. Full variable domain (rest looked up from reference TRBV5-4 and TRBJ2-1): ETGVTQSPTHLIKTRGQQVTLRCSSQSGHNTVSWYQQALGQGPQFIFQYYREEENGRGNFPPRFSGLQFPNYSSELNVNALELDDSALYLCASSPGLAEPTEQFFGPGTRLTVL.

This chain uses TRBV6-6 with TRBJ1-1; D is perhaps TRBD1 (6 bases). The V gene's germline CDR1 is MNHNY and CDR2 SVGAGI (reference sequence). This CDR3 region has 15 residues. V shed 2 bases and J shed 1 base, with 11 bases lying between them. The DNA of the CDR3 is TGTGCCAGCAGTTACCCCGGACAGACGAACACTGAAGCTTTCTTT. Translation gives CASSYPGQTNTEAFF.

This chain joins TRBV5-1 and TRBJ2-2; no clear D. Between the trimmed V and J ends, which lost 2 bases and 13 bases, there was a span of 18 bases. The germline gives CDR1 SGHRS, CDR2 YFSETQ. The CDR3 is 14 amino acids. The CDR3 loop reads CASSFTGFDRGLFF. CDR3 bases: TGCGCCAGCAGCTTCACCGGATTTGATAGAGGGCTGTTTTTT.

The chain has TRBV5-1 and TRBJ2-1, with D tentatively TRBD2 (5 bases). The CDR3 consists of 15 residues. CDR1 and CDR2 (germline): SGHRS, YFSETQ. V dropped 7 bases and J dropped 0 bases, with 14 bases sitting between them. The CDR3 nucleotides are TGCGCCAGCGGCCCTGGCAGCGGCTCCTACAATGAGCAGTTCTTC. Its translation: CASGPGSGSYNEQFF.

The chain is built from TRBV27 and TRBJ1-4; D might be TRBD1 (6 bases). The CDR3 extends over 16 amino acids. The germline V and J ends were trimmed by 0 bases and 4 bases, with 12 bases remaining between them. Per germline, CDR1 MNHEY and CDR2 SMNVEV (reference sequence). CDR3 coding DNA: TGTGCCAGCAGTTTATCGGGGGGGGACATTAATGAAAAACTGTTTTTT. The encoded protein is CASSLSGGDINEKLFF.

The CDR3 sequence: CASGPHRDRTSNYGYTF. CDR3 coding DNA: TGTGCCAGCGGACCTCACCGGGACAGGACTTCCAACTATGGCTACACCTTC. This chain connects TRBV28 to TRBJ1-2; TRBD1 matches at 8 bases. The junction had 16 bases not matched to a gene; V was cut back by 8 bases and J by 2 bases. The CDR3 extends over 17 amino acids. Germline CDR1 and CDR2: MDHEN and SYDVKM.

The count of this clone is one. The genes are TRBV7-2 and TRBJ2-5; 7 bases are a match to TRBD2. Trimming cost V 1 base and J 1 base; bases outside gene matches: 3. The germline V gene has CDR1 SGHTA and CDR2 FQGNSA. The CDR3 spans 15 residues. CDR3 DNA: TGTGCCAGCAGCTTAGTGGGGGGGGGCCAAGAGACCCAGTACTTC. Protein product: CASSLVGGGQETQYF.

The chain couples TRBV12-3 or TRBV12-4 to TRBJ2-3; the match to TRBD1 covers 7 bases. The CDR3 loop spans 13 amino acids. The V gene end was trimmed by 4 bases and the J gene end by 4 bases; junction bases not matched to a gene: 2. This chain's CDR3 is CASSYRGPDTQYF. The CDR3 nucleotides are TGTGCCAGCAGTTACAGGGGCCCAGATACGCAGTATTTT.

This clone was seen once. The V call is TRBV6-2 or TRBV6-3, the J call TRBJ1-5; D unclear. Trimming removed 2 bases at V and 2 bases at J, with 10 bases between. This CDR3 comprises 15 residues. CDR1 and CDR2 (germline): MNHEY, SVGEGT. The CDR3 loop is CASSYIRDGNQPQHF. The DNA for the CDR3 is TGTGCCAGCAGTTACATCCGGGATGGCAATCAGCCCCAGCATTTT.